These T cell receptor beta chains were read from a single sample in a study of cytomegalovirus exposure and HLA in healthy donors. The assay was immunoSEQ multiplex PCR, and TCRdb's table has in-frame clones only and misses some. The sample lists 160,000 or so clones; 75% to 85% were seen once. The sequencing input was PBMCs. These receptor sequences come from a man between 50 and 59 years old in good health and CMV-seropositive. The conserved cysteine and the conserved F or W are not part of the CDR3 here. Fields, in order: J gene, clone size, V gene, CDR3 protein. Some rows have no size entry. The others give once, few or many, or a class for an expanded clone.

>TRBJ2-3|-|TRBV5-1
ASSLDGGRDTQY
>TRBJ2-5|-|TRBV18
ASSPVSGSETQY
>TRBJ1-5|-|TRBV27
ASSFSPGSNQPQH
>TRBJ2-2|-|TRBV30
ACSGTSATGELF
>TRBJ2-5|-|TRBV30
AWSDETVN
>TRBJ2-1|-|TRBV27
ASSLTAGYNEQF
>TRBJ2-2|-|TRBV9
ASSPLSDTGELF
>TRBJ1-1|-|TRBV7-8
ASSPGSEAF
>TRBJ2-1|-|TRBV5-1
ASSLTGDSYNEQF
>TRBJ1-1|-|TRBV19
ASRPVGGGLVGGGDTEAF
>TRBJ2-7|-|TRBV11-3
ASSLGAGTGYVAEQY
>TRBJ2-1|-|TRBV4-2
ASSQEPQVNEQF
>TRBJ2-3|-|TRBV15
ATSPSGRGADTQY
>TRBJ2-7|-|TRBV18
ASSPRQTYEQY
>TRBJ2-1|-|TRBV21-1
ASSKESLARASGNEQF
>TRBJ1-1|-|TRBV5-1
ASSWVGGRNTEAF
>TRBJ2-1|-|TRBV29-1
SVESLRREINEQF
>TRBJ2-5|-|TRBV7-2
ASSLGGGLAKETQY
>TRBJ2-5|-|TRBV10-2
ASSEVLRGTETQY
>TRBJ1-1|-|TRBV11-3
ASSFGGIGNTEAF
>TRBJ2-1|-|TRBV6-5
ASSYSSFQSYNEQF
>TRBJ1-1|few|TRBV29-1
SVGDTGTEAF
>TRBJ1-2|-|TRBV5-1
ASSSPTYGYT
>TRBJ1-5|-|TRBV9
ASGGGNPNQPQH
>TRBJ2-1|-|TRBV11-2
ASSYTMAGHNEQF
>TRBJ2-5|-|TRBV7-8
ASSLAPDRVQGTQY
>TRBJ1-6|once|TRBV7-9
ASSLAGDYNSPLH
>TRBJ2-1|-|TRBV27
ASGIGTSGTNEQF
>TRBJ1-5|-|TRBV4-2
ASSQDGGIANNQPQH
>TRBJ1-1|-|TRBV7-9
ASSPPQTGGTEAF
>TRBJ2-3|-|TRBV28
ASSLLAGLVY
>TRBJ1-2|-|TRBV2
ASTWDRAYGYT
>TRBJ2-1|-|TRBV7-6
ASSAGGTGARAGGRDEQF
>TRBJ2-2|-|TRBV5-1
ASSLGRVNTGELF
>TRBJ1-4|-|TRBV11-2
ASSPLHSAGQEKLF
>TRBJ2-5|-|TRBV4-2
ASSPGTGPGEETQY
>TRBJ2-1|-|TRBV15
ATSRAPRGRYNEQF
>TRBJ1-1|-|TRBV15
ATSRVAYTEAF
>TRBJ1-1|-|TRBV5-1
ASSLGGVSTEAF
>TRBJ2-5|-|TRBV12-5
ASGPGLAGGRQETQY
>TRBJ2-2|-|TRBV18
ASSPVPSSYRSGELF
>TRBJ1-5|-|TRBV27
ASSTHSTNQPQH
>TRBJ2-5|-|TRBV27
ASSETRKETQY
>TRBJ2-7|-|TRBV6-5
ASSYYRESEQY
>TRBJ1-4|few|TRBV19
ASSIHRTNEKLF
>TRBJ1-5|-|TRBV6-1
ASRRTGFDQPQH
>TRBJ2-1|-|TRBV14
ASSQGTGVEQF
>TRBJ2-2|once|TRBV5-5
ASSRTGDSTGELF
>TRBJ2-1|once|TRBV6-5
ASRYGLAGENEQF
>-|-|TRBV6-6
ASSQQVTYEQY
>TRBJ1-1|-|TRBV6-4
ASAFPTGAAEAF